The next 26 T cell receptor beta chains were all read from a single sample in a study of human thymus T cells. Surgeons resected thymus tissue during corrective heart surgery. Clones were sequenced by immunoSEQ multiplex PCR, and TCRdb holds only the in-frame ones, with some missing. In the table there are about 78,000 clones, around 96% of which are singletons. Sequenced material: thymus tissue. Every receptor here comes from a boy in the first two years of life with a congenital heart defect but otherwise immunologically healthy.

CDR3 in amino acids: CASSQYQGAGQPQHF. DNA of the CDR3: TGTGCCAGCAGTCAATACCAGGGGGCTGGTCAGCCCCAGCATTTT. The genes are TRBV28 and TRBJ1-5; TRBD1 matches 8 bases. CDR1 and CDR2 from the germline V gene are MDHEN and SYDVKM. V gave up 5 bases and J gave up 6 bases; unmatched junction bases: 9. The CDR3 loop spans 15 amino acids.

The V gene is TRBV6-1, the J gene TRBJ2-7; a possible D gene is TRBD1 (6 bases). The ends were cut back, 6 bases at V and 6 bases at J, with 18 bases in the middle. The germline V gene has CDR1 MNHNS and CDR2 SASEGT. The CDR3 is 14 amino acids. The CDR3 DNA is TGTGCCAGCAGCGACCCCAAACAGGGCTCCGAGCAGTACTTC. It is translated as CASSDPKQGSEQYF.

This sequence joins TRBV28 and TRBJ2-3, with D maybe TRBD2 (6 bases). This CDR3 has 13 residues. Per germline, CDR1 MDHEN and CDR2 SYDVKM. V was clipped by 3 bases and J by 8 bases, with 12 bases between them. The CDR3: CASSLSGYFTQYF. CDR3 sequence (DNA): TGTGCCAGCAGTTTGAGCGGGTATTTTACGCAGTATTTT. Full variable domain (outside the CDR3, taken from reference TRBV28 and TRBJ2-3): DVKVTQSSRYLVKRTGEKVFLECVQDMDHENMFWYRQDPGLGLRLIYFSYDVKMKEKGDIPEGYSVSREKKERFSLILESASTNQTSMYLCASSLSGYFTQYFGPGTRLTVL.

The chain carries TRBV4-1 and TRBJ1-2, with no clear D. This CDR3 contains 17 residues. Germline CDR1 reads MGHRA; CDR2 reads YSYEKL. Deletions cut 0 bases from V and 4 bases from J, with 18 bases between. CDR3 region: CASSQDLRRSLFYGYTF. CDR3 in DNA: TGCGCCAGCAGCCAAGATCTCAGGCGGAGCCTGTTCTATGGCTACACCTTC.

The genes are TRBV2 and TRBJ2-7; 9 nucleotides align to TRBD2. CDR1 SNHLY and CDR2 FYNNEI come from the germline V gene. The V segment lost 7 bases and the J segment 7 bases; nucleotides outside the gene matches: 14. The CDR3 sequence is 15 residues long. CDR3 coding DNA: TGTGCCAGCACCCTGCCCTCTAGCGGGGAAGAGGAGCAGTACTTC. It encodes CASTLPSSGEEEQYF.

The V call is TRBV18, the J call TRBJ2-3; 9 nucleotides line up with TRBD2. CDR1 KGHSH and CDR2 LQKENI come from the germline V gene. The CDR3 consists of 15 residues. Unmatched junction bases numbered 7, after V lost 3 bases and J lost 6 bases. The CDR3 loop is CASSPGRGGIDTQYF. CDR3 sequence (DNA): TGTGCCAGCTCACCTGGGCGGGGGGGCATCGATACGCAGTATTTT.

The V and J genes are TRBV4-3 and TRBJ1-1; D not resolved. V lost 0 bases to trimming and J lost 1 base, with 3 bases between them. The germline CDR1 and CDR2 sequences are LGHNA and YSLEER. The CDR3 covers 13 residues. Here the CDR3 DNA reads TGCGCCAGCAGCCAAGACAGGAACACTGAAGCTTTCTTT. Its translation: CASSQDRNTEAFF.

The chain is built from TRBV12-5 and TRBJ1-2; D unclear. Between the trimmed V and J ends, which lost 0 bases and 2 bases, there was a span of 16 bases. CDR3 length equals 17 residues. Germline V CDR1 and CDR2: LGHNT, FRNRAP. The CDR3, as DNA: TGTGCTAGTGGTTTGGTACTCCCCAAGGACGAAAACTATGGCTACACCTTC. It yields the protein CASGLVLPKDENYGYTF.

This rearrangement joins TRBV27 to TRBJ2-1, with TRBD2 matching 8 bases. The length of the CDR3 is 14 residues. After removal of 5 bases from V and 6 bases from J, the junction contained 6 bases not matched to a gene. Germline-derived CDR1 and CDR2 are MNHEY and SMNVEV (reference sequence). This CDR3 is CASSTPGGFNEQFF. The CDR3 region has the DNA TGTGCCAGCAGTACCCCGGGGGGGTTCAATGAGCAGTTCTTC.

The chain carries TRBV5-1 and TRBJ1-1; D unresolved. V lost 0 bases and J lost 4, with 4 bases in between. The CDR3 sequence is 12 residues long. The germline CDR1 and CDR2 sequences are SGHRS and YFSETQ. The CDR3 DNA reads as TGCGCCAGCAGCTTGGCGGCCACTGAAGCTTTCTTT. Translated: CASSLAATEAFF.

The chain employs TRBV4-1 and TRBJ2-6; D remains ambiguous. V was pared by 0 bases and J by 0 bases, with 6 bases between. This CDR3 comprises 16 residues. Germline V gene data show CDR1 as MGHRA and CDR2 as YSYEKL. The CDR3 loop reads CASSQEGLSGANVLTF. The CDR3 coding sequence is TGCGCCAGCAGCCAAGAAGGGCTCTCTGGGGCCAACGTCCTGACTTTC.

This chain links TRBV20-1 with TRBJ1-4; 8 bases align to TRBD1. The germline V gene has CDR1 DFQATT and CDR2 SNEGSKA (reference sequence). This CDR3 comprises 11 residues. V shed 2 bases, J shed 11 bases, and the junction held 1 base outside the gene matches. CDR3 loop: CSARQGAKLFF. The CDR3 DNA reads TGCAGTGCTAGACAGGGGGCCAAACTGTTTTTT.

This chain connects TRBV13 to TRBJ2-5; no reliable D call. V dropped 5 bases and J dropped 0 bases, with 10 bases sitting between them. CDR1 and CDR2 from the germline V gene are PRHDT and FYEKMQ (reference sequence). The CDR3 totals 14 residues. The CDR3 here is CASSPWANQETQYF. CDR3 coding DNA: TGTGCCAGCAGCCCCTGGGCGAACCAAGAGACCCAGTACTTC. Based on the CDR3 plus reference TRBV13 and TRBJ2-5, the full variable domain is AAGVIQSPRHLIKEKRETATLKCYPIPRHDTVYWYQQGPGQDPQFLISFYEKMQSDKGSIPDRFSAQQFSDYHSELNMSSLELGDSALYFCASSPWANQETQYFGPGTRLLVL.

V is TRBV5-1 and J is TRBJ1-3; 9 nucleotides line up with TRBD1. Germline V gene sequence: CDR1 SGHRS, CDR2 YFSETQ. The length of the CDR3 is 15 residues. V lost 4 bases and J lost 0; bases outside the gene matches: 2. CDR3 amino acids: CASSHRGPSGNTIYF. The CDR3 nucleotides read TGCGCCAGCAGCCACAGGGGGCCCTCTGGAAACACCATATATTTT. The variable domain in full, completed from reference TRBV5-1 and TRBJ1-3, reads KAGVTQTPRYLIKTRGQQVTLSCSPISGHRSVSWYQQTPGQGLQFLFEYFSETQRNKGNFPGRFSGRQFSNSRSEMNVSTLELGDSALYLCASSHRGPSGNTIYFGEGSWLTVV.

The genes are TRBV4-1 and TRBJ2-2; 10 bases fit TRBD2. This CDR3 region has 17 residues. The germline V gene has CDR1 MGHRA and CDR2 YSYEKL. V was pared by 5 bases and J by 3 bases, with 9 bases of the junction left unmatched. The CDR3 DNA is TGCGCCAGCAGCGCGTATAGCGGGGGGCCGGACACCGGGGAGCTGTTTTTT. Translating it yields CASSAYSGGPDTGELFF.

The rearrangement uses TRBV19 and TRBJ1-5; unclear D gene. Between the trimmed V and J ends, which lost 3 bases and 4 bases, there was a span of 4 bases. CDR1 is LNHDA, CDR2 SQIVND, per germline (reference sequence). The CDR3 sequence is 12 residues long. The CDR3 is CASSMGNQPQHF. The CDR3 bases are TGTGCCAGTAGTATGGGAAATCAGCCCCAGCATTTT.

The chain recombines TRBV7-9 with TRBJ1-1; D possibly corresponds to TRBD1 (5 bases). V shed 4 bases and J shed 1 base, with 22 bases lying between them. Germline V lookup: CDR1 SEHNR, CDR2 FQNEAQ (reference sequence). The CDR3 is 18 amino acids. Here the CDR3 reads CASSCYKRDVHRNTEAFF. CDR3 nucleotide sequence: TGTGCCAGCAGCTGCTATAAGAGGGACGTTCATAGGAACACTGAAGCTTTCTTT. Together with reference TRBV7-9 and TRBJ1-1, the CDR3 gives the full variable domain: DTGVSQNPRHKITKRGQNVTFRCDPISEHNRLYWYRQTLGQGPEFLTYFQNEAQLEKSRLLSDRFSAERPKGSFSTLEIQRTEQGDSAMYLCASSCYKRDVHRNTEAFFGQGTRLTVV.

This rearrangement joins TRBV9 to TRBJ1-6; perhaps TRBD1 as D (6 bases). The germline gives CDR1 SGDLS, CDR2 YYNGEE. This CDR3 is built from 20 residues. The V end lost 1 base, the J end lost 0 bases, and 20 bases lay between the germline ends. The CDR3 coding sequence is TGTGCCAGCAGCGTATGGGGGGCAGGGGATTTTAGCTCCTATAATTCACCCCTCCACTTT. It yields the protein CASSVWGAGDFSSYNSPLHF.

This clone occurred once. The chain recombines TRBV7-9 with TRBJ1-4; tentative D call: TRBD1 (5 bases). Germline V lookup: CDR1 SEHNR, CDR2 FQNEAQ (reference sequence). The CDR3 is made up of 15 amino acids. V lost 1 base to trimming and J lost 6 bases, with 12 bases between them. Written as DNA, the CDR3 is TGTGCCAGCAGCTTAGGGACCCTGGGGGATGAAAAACTGTTTTTT. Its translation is CASSLGTLGDEKLFF. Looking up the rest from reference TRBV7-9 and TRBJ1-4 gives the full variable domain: DTGVSQNPRHKITKRGQNVTFRCDPISEHNRLYWYRQTLGQGPEFLTYFQNEAQLEKSRLLSDRFSAERPKGSFSTLEIQRTEQGDSAMYLCASSLGTLGDEKLFFGSGTQLSVL.

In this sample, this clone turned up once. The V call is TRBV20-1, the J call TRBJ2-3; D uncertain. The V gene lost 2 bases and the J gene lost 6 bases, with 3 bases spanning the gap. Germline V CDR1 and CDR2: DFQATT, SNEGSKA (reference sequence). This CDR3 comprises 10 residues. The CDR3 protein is CSARSDTQYF. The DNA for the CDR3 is TGCAGTGCTAGATCCGATACGCAGTATTTT.

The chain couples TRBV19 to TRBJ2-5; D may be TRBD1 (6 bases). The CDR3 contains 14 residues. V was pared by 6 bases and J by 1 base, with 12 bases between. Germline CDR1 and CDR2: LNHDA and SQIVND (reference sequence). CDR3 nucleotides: TGTGCCAGTAGCCTTTTGACAGGCCAAGAGACCCAGTACTTC. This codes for CASSLLTGQETQYF.

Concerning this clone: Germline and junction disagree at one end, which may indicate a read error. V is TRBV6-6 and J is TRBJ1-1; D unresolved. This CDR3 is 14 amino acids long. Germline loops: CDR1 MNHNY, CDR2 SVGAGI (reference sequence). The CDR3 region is CASSNSTREGKAFF. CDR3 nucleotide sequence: TGTGCCAGCAGTAACTCCACAAGGGAAGGGAAGGCTTTCTTT.

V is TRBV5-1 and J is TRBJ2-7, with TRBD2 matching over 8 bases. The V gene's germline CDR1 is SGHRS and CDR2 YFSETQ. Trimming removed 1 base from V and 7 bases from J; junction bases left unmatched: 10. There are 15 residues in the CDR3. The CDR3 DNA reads TGCGCCAGCAGCTTGCCCGGGACTAGTCTGCGTGAGCAGTACTTC. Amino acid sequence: CASSLPGTSLREQYF.

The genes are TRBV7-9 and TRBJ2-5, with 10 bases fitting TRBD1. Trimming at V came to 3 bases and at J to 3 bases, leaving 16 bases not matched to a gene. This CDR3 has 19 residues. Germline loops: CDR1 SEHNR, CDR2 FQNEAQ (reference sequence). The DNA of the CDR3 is TGTGCCAGCAGCTTGAACGGGACAGGGGAAAGGGGCTATGAAGAGACCCAGTACTTC. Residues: CASSLNGTGERGYEETQYF.

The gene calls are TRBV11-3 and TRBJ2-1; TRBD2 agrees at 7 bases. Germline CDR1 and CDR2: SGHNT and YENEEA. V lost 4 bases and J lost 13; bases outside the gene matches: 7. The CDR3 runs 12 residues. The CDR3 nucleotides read TGTGCCAGCAGCTCCGGGACTAAGCCCCAGTTCTTC. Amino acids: CASSSGTKPQFF.

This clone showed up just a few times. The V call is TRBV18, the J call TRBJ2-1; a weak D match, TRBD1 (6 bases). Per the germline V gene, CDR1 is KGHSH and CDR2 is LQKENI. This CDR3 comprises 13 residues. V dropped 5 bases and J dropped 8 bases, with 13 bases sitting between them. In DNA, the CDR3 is TGTGCCAGCTCATCCGGGACAAGCCATGAGCAGTTCTTC. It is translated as CASSSGTSHEQFF.